This T cell receptor (beta chain) was documented in a study of OX40 agonist ivuxolimab in advanced cancers. The repertoire was sequenced with immunoSEQ multiplex PCR; TCRdb's copy has only in-frame clones and lacks some. The data hold about 15,000 clones, with roughly 60% observed a single time. Per the germline V gene, CDR1 is MNHEY and CDR2 is SMNVEV (reference sequence). The CDR3 runs to 13 residues. The germline V and J ends were trimmed by 6 bases and 5 bases, with 10 bases remaining between them. This sequence originates from an adult with an advanced solid tumor such as melanoma, head and neck, liver or kidney cancer. Sequences were derived from CD4+ or CD8+ T cells sorted from blood, sampled in a trial of the OX40 agonist ivuxolimab. V is TRBV27 and J is TRBJ1-4; D is ambiguous. The CDR3 region has the DNA TGTGCCAGCAGCCGATCTGGAAATGAAAAACTGTTTTTT. This sequence encodes CASSRSGNEKLFF.